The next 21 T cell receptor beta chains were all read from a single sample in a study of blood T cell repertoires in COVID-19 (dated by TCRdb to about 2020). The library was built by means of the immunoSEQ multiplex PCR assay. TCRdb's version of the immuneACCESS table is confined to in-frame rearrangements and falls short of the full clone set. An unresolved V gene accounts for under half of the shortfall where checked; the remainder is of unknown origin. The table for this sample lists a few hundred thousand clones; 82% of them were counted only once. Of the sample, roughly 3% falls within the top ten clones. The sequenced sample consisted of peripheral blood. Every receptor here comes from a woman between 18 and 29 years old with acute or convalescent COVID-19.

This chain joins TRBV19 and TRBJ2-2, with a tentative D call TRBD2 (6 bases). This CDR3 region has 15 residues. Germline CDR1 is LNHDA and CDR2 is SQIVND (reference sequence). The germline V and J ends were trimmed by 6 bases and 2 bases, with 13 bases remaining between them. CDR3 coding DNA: TGTGCCAGTAGCCGGTTGGAGGGAAACACCGGGGAGCTGTTTTTT. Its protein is CASSRLEGNTGELFF.

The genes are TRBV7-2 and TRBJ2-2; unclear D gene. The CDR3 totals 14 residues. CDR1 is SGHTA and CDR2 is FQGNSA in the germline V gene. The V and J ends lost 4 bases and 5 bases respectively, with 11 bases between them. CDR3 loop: CASSSSTGTGELFF. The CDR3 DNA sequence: TGTGCCAGCAGCTCCTCGACTGGTACCGGGGAGCTGTTTTTT.

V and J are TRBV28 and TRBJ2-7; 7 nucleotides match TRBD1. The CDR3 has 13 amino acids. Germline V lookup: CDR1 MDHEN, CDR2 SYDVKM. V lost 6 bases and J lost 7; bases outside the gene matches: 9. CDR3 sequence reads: CASRWTGLREQYF. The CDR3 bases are TGTGCCAGCAGGTGGACAGGCCTGAGAGAGCAGTACTTC.

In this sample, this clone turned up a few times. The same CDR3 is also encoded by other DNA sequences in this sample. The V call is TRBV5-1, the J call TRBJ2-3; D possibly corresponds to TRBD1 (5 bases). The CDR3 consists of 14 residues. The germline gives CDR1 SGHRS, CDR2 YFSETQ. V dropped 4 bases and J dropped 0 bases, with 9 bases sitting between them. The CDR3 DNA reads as TGCGCCAGCAGCCCTAGACAGAGCACAGATACGCAGTATTTT. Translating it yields CASSPRQSTDTQYF. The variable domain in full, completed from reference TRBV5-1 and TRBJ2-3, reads KAGVTQTPRYLIKTRGQQVTLSCSPISGHRSVSWYQQTPGQGLQFLFEYFSETQRNKGNFPGRFSGRQFSNSRSEMNVSTLELGDSALYLCASSPRQSTDTQYFGPGTRLTVL.

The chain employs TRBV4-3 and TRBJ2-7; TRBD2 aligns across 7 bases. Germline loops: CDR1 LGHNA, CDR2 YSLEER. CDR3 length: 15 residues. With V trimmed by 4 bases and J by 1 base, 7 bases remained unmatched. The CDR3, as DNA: TGCGCCAGCAGCCCCTTTCTAGCGGATTCCTACGAGCAGTACTTC. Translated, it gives CASSPFLADSYEQYF.

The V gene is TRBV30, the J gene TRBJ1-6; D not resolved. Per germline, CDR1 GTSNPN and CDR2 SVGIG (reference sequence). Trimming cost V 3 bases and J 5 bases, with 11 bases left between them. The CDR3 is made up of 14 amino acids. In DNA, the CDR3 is TGTGCCTGGAGGAAAGACACTGATAATTCACCCCTCCACTTT. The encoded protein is CAWRKDTDNSPLHF.

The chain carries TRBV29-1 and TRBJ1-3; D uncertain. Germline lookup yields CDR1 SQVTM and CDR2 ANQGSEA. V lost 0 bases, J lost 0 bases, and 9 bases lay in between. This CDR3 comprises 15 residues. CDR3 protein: CSVEEGGISGNTIYF. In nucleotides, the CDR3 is TGCAGCGTTGAAGAAGGCGGCATCTCTGGAAACACCATATATTTT.

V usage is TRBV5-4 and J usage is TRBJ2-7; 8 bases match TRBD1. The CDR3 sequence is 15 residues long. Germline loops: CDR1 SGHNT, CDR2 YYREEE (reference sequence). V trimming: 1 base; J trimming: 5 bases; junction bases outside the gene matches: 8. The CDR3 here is CASSLPWTGMDEQYF. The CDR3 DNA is TGTGCCAGCAGCTTGCCCTGGACAGGGATGGACGAGCAGTACTTC. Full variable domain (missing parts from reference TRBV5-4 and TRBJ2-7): ETGVTQSPTHLIKTRGQQVTLRCSSQSGHNTVSWYQQALGQGPQFIFQYYREEENGRGNFPPRFSGLQFPNYSSELNVNALELDDSALYLCASSLPWTGMDEQYFGPGTRLTVT.

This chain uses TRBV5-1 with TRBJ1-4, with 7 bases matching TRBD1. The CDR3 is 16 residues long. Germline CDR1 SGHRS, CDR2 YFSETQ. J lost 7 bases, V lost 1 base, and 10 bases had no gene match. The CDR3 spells CASSLLQLTGSEKLFF. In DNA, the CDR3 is TGCGCCAGCAGCTTGCTCCAATTGACAGGGAGTGAAAAACTGTTTTTT.

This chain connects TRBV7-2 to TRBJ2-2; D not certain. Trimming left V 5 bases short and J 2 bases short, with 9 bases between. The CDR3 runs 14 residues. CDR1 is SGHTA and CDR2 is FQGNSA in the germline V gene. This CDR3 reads CASSLDFNTGELFF. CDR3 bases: TGTGCCAGCAGCCTTGACTTCAACACCGGGGAGCTGTTTTTT.

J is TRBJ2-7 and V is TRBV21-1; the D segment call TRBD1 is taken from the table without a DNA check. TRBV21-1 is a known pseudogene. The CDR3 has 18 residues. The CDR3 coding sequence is TGTGCCAGCACCACAAGGGGATCCAGGGGGTATTTTGGGTACGAGCAGTACTTC. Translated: CASTTRGSRGYFGYEQYF.

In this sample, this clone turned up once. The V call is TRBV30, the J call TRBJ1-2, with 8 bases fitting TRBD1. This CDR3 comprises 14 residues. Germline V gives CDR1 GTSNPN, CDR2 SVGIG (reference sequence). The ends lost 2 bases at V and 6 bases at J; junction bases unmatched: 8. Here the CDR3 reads CAWSRGQGGNGYTF. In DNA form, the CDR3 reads TGTGCCTGGAGTAGAGGACAGGGAGGTAATGGCTACACCTTC. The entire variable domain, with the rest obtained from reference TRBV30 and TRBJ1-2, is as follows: SQTIHQWPATLVQPVGSPLSLECTVEGTSNPNLYWYRQAAGRGLQLLFYSVGIGQISSEVPQNLSASRPQDRQFILSSKKLLLSDSGFYLCAWSRGQGGNGYTFGSGTRLTVV.

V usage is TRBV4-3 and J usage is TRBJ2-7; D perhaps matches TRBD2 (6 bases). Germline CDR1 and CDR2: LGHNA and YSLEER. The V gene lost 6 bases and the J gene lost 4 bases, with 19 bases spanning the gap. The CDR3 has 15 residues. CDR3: CASSLYRAAGYEQYF. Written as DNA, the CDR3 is TGCGCCAGCAGTCTTTACCGGGCCGCGGGGTACGAGCAGTACTTC.

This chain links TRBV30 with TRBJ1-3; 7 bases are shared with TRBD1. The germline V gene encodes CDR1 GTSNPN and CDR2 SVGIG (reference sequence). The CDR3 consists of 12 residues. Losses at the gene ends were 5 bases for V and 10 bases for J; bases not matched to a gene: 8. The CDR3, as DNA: TGTGCCTGGGCGCGACAGGGTCGGACCATATATTTT. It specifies CAWARQGRTIYF.

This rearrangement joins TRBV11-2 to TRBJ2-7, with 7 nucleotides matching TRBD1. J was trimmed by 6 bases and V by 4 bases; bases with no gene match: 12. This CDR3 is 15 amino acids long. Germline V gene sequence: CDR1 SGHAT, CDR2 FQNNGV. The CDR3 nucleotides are TGTGCCAGCAGCTCGAATATAGGGGGCCCCAGCGAGCAGTACTTC. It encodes CASSSNIGGPSEQYF.

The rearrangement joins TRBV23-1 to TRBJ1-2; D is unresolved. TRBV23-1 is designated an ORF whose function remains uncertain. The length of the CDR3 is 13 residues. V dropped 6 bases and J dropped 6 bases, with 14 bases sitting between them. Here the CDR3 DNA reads TGCGCCAGCAGACCACCCCCCGGTGATGGCTACACCTTC. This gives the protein CASRPPPGDGYTF.

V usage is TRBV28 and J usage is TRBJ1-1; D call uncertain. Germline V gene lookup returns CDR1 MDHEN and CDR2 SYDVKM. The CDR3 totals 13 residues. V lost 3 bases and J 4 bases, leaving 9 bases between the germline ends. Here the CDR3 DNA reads TGTGCCAGCAGTTTGACTGGTATCACTGAAGCTTTCTTT. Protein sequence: CASSLTGITEAFF.

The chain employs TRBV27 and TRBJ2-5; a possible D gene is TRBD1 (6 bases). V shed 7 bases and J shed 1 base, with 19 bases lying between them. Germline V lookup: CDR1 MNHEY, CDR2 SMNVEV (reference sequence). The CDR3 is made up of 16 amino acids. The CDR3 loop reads CASTPRWGPSQETQYF. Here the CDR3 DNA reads TGTGCCAGCACCCCCCGGTGGGGGCCTAGCCAAGAGACCCAGTACTTC.

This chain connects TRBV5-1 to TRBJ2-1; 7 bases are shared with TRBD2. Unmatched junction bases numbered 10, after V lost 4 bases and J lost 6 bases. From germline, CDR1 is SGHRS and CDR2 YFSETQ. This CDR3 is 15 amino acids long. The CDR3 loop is CASSGWAGVVNEQFF. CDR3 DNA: TGCGCCAGCAGCGGGTGGGCGGGAGTAGTCAATGAGCAGTTCTTC. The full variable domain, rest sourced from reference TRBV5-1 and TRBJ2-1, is KAGVTQTPRYLIKTRGQQVTLSCSPISGHRSVSWYQQTPGQGLQFLFEYFSETQRNKGNFPGRFSGRQFSNSRSEMNVSTLELGDSALYLCASSGWAGVVNEQFFGPGTRLTVL.

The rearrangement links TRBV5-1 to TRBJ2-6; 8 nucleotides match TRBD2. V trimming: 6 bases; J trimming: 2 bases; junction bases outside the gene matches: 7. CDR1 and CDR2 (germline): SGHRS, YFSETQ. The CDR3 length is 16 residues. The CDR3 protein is CASNELADAGANVLTF. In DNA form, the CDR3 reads TGCGCCAGCAACGAACTAGCGGATGCTGGGGCCAACGTCCTGACTTTC.

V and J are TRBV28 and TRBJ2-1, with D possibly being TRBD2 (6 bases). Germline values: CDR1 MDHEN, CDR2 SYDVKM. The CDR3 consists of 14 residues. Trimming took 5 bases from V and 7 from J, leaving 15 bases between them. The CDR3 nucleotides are TGTGCCAGCAGTCCTACCGGCGGGATGAATGAGCAGTTCTTC. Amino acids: CASSPTGGMNEQFF.